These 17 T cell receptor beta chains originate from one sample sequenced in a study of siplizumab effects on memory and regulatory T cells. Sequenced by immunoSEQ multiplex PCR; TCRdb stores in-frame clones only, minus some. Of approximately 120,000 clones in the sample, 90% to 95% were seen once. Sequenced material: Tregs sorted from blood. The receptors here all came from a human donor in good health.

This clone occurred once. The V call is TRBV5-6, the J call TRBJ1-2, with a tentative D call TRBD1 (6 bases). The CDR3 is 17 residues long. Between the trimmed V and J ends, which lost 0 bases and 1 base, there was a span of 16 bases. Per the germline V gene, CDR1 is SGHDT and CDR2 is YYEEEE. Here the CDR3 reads CASSLGTDWDNNYGYTF. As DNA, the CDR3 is TGTGCCAGCAGCTTGGGGACAGACTGGGACAATAACTATGGCTACACCTTC.

CDR3: CASSLGNAYEQYF. In DNA form, the CDR3 reads TGTGCCAGCAGCTTAGGTAATGCCTACGAGCAGTACTTC. V gene TRBV7-2 combines with J gene TRBJ2-7, with D hard to call. The CDR3 runs 13 residues. The germline CDR1 and CDR2 sequences are SGHTA and FQGNSA. V shed 1 base and J shed 2 bases, with 6 bases lying between them.

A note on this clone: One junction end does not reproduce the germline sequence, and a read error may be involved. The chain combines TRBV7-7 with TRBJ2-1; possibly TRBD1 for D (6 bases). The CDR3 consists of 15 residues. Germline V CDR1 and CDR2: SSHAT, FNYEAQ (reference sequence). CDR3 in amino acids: CASSRQVSSYNEQFF. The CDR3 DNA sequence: TGTGCTAGCAGCCGACAGGTCAGCTCCTACAATGAGCAGTTCTTC. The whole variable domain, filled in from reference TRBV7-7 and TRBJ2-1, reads GAGVSQSPRYKVTKRGQDVTLRCDPISSHATLYWYQQALGQGPEFLTYFNYEAQPDKSGLPSDRFSAERPEGSISTLTIQRTEQRDSAMYRCASSRQVSSYNEQFFGPGTRLTVL.

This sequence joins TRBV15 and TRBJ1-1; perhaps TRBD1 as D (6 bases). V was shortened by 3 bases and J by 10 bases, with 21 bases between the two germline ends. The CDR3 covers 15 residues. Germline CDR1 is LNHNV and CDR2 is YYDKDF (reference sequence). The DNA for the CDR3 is TGTGCCACCAGCAGTGCATTCCAGGACTGGGGGCGAGCTTTCTTT. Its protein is CATSSAFQDWGRAFF. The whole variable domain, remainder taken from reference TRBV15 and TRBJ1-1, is DAMVIQNPRYQVTQFGKPVTLSCSQTLNHNVMYWYQQKSSQAPKLLFHYYDKDFNNEADTPDNFQSRRPNTSFCFLDIRSPGLGDTAMYLCATSSAFQDWGRAFFGQGTRLTVV.

CDR3 region: CAISDPGPSSYNEQFF. The CDR3 coding sequence is TGTGCCATCAGTGACCCCGGGCCAAGCTCCTACAATGAGCAGTTCTTC. This chain uses TRBV10-3 with TRBJ2-1; D is undetermined. The CDR3 covers 16 residues. Germline V gives CDR1 ENHRY, CDR2 SYGVKD. The germline V and J ends were trimmed by 3 bases and 0 bases, with 12 bases remaining between them.

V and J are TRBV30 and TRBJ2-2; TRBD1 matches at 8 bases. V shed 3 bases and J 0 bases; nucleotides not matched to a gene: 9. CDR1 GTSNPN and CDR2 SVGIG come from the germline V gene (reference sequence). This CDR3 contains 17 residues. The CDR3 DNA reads TGTGCCTGGAGCGTCTTTCGGACAGGGCCGAACACCGGGGAGCTGTTTTTT. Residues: CAWSVFRTGPNTGELFF.

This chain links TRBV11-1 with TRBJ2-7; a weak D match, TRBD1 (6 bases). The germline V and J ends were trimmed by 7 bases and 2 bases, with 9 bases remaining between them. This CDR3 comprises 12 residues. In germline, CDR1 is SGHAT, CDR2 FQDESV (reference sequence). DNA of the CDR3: TGTGCCAGCACCGGACAGACCTACGAGCAGTACTTC. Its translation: CASTGQTYEQYF.

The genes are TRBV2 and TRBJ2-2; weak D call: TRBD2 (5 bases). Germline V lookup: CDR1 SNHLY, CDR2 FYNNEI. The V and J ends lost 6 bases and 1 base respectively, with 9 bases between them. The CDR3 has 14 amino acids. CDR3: CASRADLNTGELFF. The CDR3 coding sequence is TGTGCCAGCAGGGCGGACTTGAACACCGGGGAGCTGTTTTTT.

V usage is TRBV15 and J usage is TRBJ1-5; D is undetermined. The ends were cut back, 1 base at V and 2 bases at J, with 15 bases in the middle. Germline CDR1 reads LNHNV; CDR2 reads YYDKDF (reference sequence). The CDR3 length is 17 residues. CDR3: CATSRAEGFRGNQPQHF. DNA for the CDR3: TGTGCCACCAGCAGAGCGGAGGGTTTTAGAGGCAATCAGCCCCAGCATTTT.

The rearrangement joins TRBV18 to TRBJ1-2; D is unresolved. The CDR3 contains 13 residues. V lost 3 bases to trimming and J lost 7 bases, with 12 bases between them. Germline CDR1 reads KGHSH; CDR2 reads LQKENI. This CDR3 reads CASSPRVGFGYTF. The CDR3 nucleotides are TGTGCCAGCTCACCTAGGGTGGGGTTTGGCTACACCTTC.

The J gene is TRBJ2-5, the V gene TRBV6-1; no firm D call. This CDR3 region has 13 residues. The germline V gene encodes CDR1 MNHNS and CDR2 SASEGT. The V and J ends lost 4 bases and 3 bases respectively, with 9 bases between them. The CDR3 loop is CASSGSFEETQYF. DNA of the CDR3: TGTGCCAGCAGTGGGAGCTTTGAAGAGACCCAGTACTTC.

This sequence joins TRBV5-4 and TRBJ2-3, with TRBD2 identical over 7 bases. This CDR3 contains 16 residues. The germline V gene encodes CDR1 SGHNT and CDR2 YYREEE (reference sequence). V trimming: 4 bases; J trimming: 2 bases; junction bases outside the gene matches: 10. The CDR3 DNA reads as TGTGCCAGCAGCCAAAAGCGGGGAACTTTCACAGATACGCAGTATTTT. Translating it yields CASSQKRGTFTDTQYF.

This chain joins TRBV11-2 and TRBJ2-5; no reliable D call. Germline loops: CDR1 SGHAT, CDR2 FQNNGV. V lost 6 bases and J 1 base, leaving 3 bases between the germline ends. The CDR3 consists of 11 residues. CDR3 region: CASRGQETQYF. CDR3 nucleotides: TGTGCCAGCAGGGGCCAAGAGACCCAGTACTTC.

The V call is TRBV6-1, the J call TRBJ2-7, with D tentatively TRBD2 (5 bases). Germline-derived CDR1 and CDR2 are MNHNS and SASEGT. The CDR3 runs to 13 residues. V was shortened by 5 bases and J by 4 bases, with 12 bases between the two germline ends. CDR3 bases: TGTGCCAGCAGTTCTGTAGCGCCTTACGAGCAGTACTTC. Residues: CASSSVAPYEQYF.

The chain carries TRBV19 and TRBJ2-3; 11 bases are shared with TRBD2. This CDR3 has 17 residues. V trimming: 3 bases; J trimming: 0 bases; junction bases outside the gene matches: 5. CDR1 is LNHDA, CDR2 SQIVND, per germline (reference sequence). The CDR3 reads CASSITSGGTSTDTQYF. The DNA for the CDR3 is TGTGCCAGTAGTATCACTAGCGGGGGAACTAGCACAGATACGCAGTATTTT.

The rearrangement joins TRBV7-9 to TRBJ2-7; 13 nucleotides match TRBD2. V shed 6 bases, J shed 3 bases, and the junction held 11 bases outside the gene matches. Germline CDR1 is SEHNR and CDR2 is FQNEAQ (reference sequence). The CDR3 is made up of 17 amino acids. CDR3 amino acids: CASSGMGLAGKGYEQYF. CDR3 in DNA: TGTGCCAGCAGTGGAATGGGACTAGCGGGGAAGGGCTACGAGCAGTACTTC.

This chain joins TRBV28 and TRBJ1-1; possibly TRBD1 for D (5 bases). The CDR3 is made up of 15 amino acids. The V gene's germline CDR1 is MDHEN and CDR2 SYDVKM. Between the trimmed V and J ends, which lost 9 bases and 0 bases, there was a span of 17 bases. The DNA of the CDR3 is TGTGCCAGTCTCCCCGGGGGGGGGTTGAACACTGAAGCTTTCTTT. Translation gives CASLPGGGLNTEAFF. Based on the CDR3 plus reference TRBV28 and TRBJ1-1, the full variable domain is DVKVTQSSRYLVKRTGEKVFLECVQDMDHENMFWYRQDPGLGLRLIYFSYDVKMKEKGDIPEGYSVSREKKERFSLILESASTNQTSMYLCASLPGGGLNTEAFFGQGTRLTVV.